This entry describes one TCR beta chain. The data were obtained in a study of blood T cell repertoires in COVID-19. In the authors' methods: Amplification from reference gene primers served as the basis for estimated nucleated cell counts. The table came from immunoSEQ multiplex PCR; TCRdb's copy has only in-frame clones and leaves some out. V and J calls and clone size are as listed in that table; D and trimming were resolved from the DNA. The sample comprises around 160,000 clones, over 80% of which are singletons, and approximately 12% rests with the top ten. This CDR3 is 15 amino acids long. After removal of 0 bases from V and 8 bases from J, the junction contained 8 bases not matched to a gene. The germline gives CDR1 SGDLS, CDR2 YYNGEE.

This clonotype was sampled from a woman aged 55-75 years who had recovered from COVID-19. The chain couples TRBV9 to TRBJ1-2; TRBD1 matches at 9 bases. Sequenced material: PBMCs or T cells enriched from blood (not recorded which). In DNA form, the CDR3 reads TGTGCCAGCAGCGTAGCCGGGACAGGGTCGCGGGGCTACACCTTC. This gives the protein CASSVAGTGSRGYTF. Looking up the rest from reference TRBV9 and TRBJ1-2 gives the full variable domain: DSGVTQTPKHLITATGQRVTLRCSPRSGDLSVYWYQQSLDQGLQFLIQYYNGEERAKGNILERFSAQQFPDLHSELNLSSLELGDSALYFCASSVAGTGSRGYTFGSGTRLTVV.